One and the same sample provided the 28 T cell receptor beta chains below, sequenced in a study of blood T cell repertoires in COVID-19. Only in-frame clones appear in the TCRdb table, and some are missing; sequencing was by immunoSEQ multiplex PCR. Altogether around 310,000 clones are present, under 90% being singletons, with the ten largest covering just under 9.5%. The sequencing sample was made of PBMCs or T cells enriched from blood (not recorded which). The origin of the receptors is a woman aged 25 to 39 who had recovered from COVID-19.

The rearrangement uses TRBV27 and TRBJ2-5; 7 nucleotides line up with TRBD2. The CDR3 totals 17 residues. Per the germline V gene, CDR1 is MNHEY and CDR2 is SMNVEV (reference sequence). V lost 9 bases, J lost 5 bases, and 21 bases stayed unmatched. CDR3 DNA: TGTGCCAGTAGCACTGCCCTTTTCGCGGGAGCGTGGGAGACCCAGTACTTC. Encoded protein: CASSTALFAGAWETQYF.

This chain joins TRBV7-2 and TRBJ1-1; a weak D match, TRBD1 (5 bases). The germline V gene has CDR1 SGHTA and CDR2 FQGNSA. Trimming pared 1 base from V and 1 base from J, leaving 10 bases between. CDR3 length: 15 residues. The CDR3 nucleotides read TGTGCCAGCAGCTTAGAGGGCAGGGCGAACACTGAAGCTTTCTTT. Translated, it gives CASSLEGRANTEAFF.

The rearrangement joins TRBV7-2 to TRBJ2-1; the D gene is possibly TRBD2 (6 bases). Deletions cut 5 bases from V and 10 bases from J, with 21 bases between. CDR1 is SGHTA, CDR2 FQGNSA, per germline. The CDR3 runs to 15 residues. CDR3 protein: CASSPLTGDIEEQFF. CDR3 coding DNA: TGTGCCAGCAGCCCCCTAACGGGAGACATCGAGGAGCAGTTCTTC.

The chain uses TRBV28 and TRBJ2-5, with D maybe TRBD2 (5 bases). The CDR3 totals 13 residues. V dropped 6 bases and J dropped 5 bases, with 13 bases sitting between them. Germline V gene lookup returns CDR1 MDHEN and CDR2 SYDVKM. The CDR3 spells CASSGGRRETQYF. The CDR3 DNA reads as TGTGCCAGCAGCGGTGGACGGAGGGAGACCCAGTACTTC.

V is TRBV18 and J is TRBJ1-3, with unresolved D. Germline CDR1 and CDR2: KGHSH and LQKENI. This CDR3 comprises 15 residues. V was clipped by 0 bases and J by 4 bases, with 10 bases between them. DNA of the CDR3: TGTGCCAGCTCACCACCGAACGGGGAAGGAAACACCATATATTTT. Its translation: CASSPPNGEGNTIYF.

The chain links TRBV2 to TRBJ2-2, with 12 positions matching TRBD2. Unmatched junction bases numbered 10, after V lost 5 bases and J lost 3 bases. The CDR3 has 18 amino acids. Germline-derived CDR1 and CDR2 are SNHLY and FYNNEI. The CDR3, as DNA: TGTGCCAGCAGTTCCTCCCCCGGACTAGCGGGGTACACCGGGGAGCTGTTTTTT. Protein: CASSSSPGLAGYTGELFF.

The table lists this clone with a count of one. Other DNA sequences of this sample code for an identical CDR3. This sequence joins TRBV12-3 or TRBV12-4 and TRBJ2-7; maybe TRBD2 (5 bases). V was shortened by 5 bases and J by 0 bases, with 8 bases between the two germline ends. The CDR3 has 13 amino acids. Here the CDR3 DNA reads TGTGCCAGCAGTCCTCGGGACTCCTACGAGCAGTACTTC. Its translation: CASSPRDSYEQYF.

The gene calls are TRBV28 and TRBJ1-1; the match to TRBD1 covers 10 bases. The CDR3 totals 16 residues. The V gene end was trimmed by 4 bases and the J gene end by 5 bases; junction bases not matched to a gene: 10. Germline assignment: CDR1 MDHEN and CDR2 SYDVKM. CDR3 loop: CASSYRDRGLGTEAFF. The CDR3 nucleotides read TGTGCCAGCAGTTACCGGGACAGGGGACTGGGGACTGAAGCTTTCTTT.

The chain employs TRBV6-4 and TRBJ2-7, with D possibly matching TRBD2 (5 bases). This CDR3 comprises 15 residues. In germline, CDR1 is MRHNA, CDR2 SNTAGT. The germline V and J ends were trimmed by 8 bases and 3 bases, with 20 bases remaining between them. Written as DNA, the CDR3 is TGTGCCAGCGTCGAGAGGGCGGGCGAGGACTACGAGCAGTACTTC. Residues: CASVERAGEDYEQYF.

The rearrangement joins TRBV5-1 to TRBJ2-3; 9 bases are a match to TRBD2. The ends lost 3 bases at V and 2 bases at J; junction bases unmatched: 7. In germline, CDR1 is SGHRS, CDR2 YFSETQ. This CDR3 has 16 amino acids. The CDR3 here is CASSSRTSEDTDTQYF. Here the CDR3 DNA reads TGCGCCAGCAGCTCGAGGACTAGCGAAGACACAGATACGCAGTATTTT.

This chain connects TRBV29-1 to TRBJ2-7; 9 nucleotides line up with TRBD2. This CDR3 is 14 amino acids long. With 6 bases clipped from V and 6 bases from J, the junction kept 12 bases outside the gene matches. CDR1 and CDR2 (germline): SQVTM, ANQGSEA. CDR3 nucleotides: TGCAGCGTCCCAACCGAGGGACTAGCAGGCGAGCAGTACTTC. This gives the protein CSVPTEGLAGEQYF.

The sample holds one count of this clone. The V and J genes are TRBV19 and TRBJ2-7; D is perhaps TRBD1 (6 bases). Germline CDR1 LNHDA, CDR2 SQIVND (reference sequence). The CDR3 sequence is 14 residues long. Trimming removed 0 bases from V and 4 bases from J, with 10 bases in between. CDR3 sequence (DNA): TGTGCCAGTAGTATAGACGACAGGTCTTACGAGCAGTACTTC. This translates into CASSIDDRSYEQYF.

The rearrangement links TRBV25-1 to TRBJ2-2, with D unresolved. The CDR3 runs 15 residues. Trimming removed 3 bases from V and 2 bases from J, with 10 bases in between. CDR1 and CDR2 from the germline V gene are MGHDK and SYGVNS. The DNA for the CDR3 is TGTGCCAGCAGTGATCCCGTTTCCAACACCGGGGAGCTGTTTTTT. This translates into CASSDPVSNTGELFF.

CDR3 protein: CASSSGRAAKNIQYF. DNA of the CDR3: TGTGCCAGCAGCTCAGGCAGGGCGGCCAAAAACATTCAGTACTTC. This sequence joins TRBV5-4 and TRBJ2-4; maybe TRBD1 (5 bases). The CDR3 totals 15 residues. Germline V gene lookup returns CDR1 SGHNT and CDR2 YYREEE (reference sequence). Trimming left V 3 bases short and J 1 base short, with 11 bases between. Based on the CDR3 plus reference TRBV5-4 and TRBJ2-4, the full variable domain is ETGVTQSPTHLIKTRGQQVTLRCSSQSGHNTVSWYQQALGQGPQFIFQYYREEENGRGNFPPRFSGLQFPNYSSELNVNALELDDSALYLCASSSGRAAKNIQYFGAGTRLSVL.

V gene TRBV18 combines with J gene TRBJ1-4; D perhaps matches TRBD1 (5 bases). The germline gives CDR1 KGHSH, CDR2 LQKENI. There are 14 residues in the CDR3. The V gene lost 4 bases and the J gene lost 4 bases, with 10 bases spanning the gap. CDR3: CASSLGTSNEKLFF. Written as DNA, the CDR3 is TGTGCCAGCTCACTGGGGACTAGTAATGAAAAACTGTTTTTT.

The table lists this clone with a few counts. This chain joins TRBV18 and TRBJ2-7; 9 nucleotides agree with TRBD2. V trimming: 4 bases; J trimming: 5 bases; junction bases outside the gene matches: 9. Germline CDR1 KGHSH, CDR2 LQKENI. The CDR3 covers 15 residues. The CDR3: CASSLRTSEGNEQYF. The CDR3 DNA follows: TGTGCCAGCTCACTCAGGACTAGCGAGGGGAACGAGCAGTACTTC.

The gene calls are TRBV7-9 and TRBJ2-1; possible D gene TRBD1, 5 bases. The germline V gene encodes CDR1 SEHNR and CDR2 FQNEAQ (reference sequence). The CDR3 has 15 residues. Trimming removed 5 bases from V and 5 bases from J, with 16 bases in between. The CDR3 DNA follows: TGTGCCAGCAGCCCCGGTGGGGCAGGCGACAATGAGCAGTTCTTC. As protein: CASSPGGAGDNEQFF.

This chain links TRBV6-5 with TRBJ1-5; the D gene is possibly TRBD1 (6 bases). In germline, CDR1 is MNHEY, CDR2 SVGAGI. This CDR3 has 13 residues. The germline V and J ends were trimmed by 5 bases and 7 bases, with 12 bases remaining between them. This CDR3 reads CASSNRVEQPQHF. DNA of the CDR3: TGTGCCAGCAGTAACAGGGTTGAGCAGCCCCAGCATTTT.

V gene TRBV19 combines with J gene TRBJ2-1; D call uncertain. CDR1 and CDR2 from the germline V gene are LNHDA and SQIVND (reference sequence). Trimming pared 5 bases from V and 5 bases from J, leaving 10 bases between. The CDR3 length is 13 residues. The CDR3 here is CASSPLADNEQFF. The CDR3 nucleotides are TGTGCCAGTAGTCCTCTCGCAGACAATGAGCAGTTCTTC. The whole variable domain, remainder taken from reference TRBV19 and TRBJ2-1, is DGGITQSPKYLFRKEGQNVTLSCEQNLNHDAMYWYRQDPGQGLRLIYYSQIVNDFQKGDIAEGYSVSREKKESFPLTVTSAQKNPTAFYLCASSPLADNEQFFGPGTRLTVL.

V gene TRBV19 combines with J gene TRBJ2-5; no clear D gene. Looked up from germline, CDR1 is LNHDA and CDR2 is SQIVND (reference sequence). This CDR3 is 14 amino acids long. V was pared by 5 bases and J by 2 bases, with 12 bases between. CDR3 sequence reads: CASSSLESQETQYF. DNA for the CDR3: TGTGCCAGTAGTTCCTTAGAATCGCAAGAGACCCAGTACTTC.

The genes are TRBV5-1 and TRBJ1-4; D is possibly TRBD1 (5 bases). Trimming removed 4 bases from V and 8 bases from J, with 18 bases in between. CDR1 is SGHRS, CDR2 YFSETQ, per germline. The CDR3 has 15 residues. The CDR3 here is CASSPRTGVGEKLFF. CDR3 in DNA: TGCGCCAGCAGCCCGCGAACAGGAGTAGGGGAAAAACTGTTTTTT.

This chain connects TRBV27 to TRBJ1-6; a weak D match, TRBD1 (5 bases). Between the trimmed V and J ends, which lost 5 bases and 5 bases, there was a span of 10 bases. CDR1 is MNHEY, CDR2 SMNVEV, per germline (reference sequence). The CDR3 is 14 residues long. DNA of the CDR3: TGTGCCAGCAGTCCGACGGGGGATAATTCACCCCTCCACTTT. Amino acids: CASSPTGDNSPLHF.

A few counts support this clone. Written as DNA, the CDR3 is TGCGCCAGCAGCTTGGAGGTTTCAGGCACTGAAGCTTTCTTT. Translation: CASSLEVSGTEAFF. J is TRBJ1-1 and V is TRBV5-1; no clear D gene. V lost 0 bases, J lost 4 bases, and 10 bases lay in between. The CDR3 length is 14 residues. The germline V gene has CDR1 SGHRS and CDR2 YFSETQ.

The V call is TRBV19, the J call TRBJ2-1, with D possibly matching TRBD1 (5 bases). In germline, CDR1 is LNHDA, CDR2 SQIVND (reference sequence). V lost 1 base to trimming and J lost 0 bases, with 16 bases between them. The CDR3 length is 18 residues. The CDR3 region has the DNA TGTGCCAGTAGTATAGTATCTGGGGCGAAGAGCTCCTACAATGAGCAGTTCTTC. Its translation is CASSIVSGAKSSYNEQFF.

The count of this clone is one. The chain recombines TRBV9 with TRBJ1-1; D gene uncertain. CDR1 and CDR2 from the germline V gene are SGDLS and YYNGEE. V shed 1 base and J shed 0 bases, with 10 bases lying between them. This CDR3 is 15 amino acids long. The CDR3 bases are TGTGCCAGCAGCGTATACCCGAGCATGAACACTGAAGCTTTCTTT. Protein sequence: CASSVYPSMNTEAFF. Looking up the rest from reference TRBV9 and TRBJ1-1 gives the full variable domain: DSGVTQTPKHLITATGQRVTLRCSPRSGDLSVYWYQQSLDQGLQFLIQYYNGEERAKGNILERFSAQQFPDLHSELNLSSLELGDSALYFCASSVYPSMNTEAFFGQGTRLTVV.

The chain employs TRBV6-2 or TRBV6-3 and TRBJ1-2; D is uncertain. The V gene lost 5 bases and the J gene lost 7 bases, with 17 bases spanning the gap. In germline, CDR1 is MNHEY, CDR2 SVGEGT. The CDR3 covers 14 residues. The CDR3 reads CASSMDGGVGGYTF. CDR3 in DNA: TGTGCCAGCAGTATGGACGGCGGGGTCGGTGGCTACACCTTC.

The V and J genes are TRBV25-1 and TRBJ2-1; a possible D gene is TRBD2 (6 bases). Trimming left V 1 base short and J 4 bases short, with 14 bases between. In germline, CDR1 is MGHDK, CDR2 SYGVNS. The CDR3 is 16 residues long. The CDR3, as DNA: TGTGCCAGCAGTGAATTCGGGGGATTCCCATACAATGAGCAGTTCTTC. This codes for CASSEFGGFPYNEQFF.

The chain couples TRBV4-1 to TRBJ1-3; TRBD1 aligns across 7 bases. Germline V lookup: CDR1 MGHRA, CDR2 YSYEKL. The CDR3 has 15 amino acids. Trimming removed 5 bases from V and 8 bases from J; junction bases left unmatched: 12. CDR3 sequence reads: CASSDHRGVRDTIYF. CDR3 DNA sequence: TGCGCCAGCAGCGACCACAGGGGAGTCCGGGACACCATATATTTT.